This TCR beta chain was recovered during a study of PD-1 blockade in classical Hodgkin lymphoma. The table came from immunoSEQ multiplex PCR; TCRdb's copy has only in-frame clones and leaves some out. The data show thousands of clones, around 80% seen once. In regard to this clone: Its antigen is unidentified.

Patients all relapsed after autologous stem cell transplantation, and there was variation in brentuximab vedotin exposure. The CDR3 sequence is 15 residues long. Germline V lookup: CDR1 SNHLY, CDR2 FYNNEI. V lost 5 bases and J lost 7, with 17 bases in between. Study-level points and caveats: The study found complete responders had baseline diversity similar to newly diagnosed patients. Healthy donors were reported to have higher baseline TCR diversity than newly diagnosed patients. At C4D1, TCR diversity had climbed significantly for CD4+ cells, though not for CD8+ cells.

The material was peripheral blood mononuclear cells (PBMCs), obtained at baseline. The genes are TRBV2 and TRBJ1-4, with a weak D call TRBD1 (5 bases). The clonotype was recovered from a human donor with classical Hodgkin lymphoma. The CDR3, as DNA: TGTGCCAGCAGTCCCCGGGGAGGGGTCCTTGAAAAACTGTTTTTT. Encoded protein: CASSPRGGVLEKLFF.